The clone carrying this TCR beta chain was seen ten or more times. The target antigen is unknown. RNA transcripts provided the source from which TCR beta CDR3 regions were amplified. RT-PCR in the first round (using the HTBI primer set) targeted the TCR CDR3. TCRdb re-called the multiplex PCR reads through MiXCR, storing one row per CDR3 protein. The data hold 550,000 to 850,000 distinct CDR3 sequences, with around 19% observed a single time. CDR1 and CDR2 (germline): KGHSH, LQKENI. With 4 bases removed from V and 5 bases from J, the gap between germline ends came to 17 bases. This CDR3 comprises 15 residues. The data are from a study of T cells in Graves' hyperthyroidism and ophthalmopathy. At the level of the study: Blood was drawn when the patient was first diagnosed and still untreated. Whole-study results and caveats: Within blood appeared most thyroid clonotypes that had expanded above 0.001. The model's output predicted ophthalmopathy at a median of around 7 months prior to onset. Ophthalmopathy was distinguished from stable hyperthyroidism by 13 V-J signatures.

This chain joins TRBV18 and TRBJ2-5; possible D gene TRBD1, 5 bases. The sequencing input was blood. The sequence came from a woman in her forties or fifties with Graves' hyperthyroidism that later progressed to Graves' ophthalmopathy. In nucleotides, the CDR3 is TGTGCCAGCTCACTACTGGACCGATCAGGGGAGACCCAGTACTTC. It yields the protein CASSLLDRSGETQYF.